Described below is a single T cell receptor (beta chain) sequence and its context. Its antigen is not known. Germline-derived CDR1 and CDR2 are MGHDK and SYGVNS. CDR3 size: 14 residues. Trimming cost V 2 bases and J 7 bases, with 14 bases left between them. This sample is part of a study of cytomegalovirus exposure and HLA in healthy donors. Study at large: Unique TCRs numbering around 80 million, obtained from HLA-typed donors, made up an early data release.

Study observations and caveats: Most TCR beta V segments were productive about 87% or about 30% of the time in an earlier analysis.

PCR primers comprised 60 Vbeta and 13 Jbeta primers. TCRdb's table, derived via immunoSEQ multiplex PCR, lists solely in-frame clones and lacks some. The top ten hold less than 6.5% of the sample, which has 100,000 to 150,000 clones, roughly 77% seen once. This sequence was found in a woman between 40 and 50 years old in good health and CMV-seropositive. Sequenced sample: PBMCs. The chain uses TRBV25-1 and TRBJ1-2; D gene unclear. The CDR3 DNA reads TGTGCCAGCAGTGAACCTGGCAGGTCGTCTGGCTACACCTTC. Amino acid sequence: CASSEPGRSSGYTF.